Here is one TCR beta chain with its context. Its antigen target is currently unknown. No base-level quality is on record; no much larger clone is a single base apart. At the junction V is shortened by 3 bases and J by 1 base, with 10 bases in between. The CDR3 holds 14 amino acids from the cysteine to the phenylalanine. The entry retains the CDR3 DNA only, 42 bases that are in frame from base 1. The CDR1 and CDR2 encoded by the germline V gene are SGHDT and YYEEEE. Using the deep immunoSEQ assay, multiplex PCR amplified TCR CDR3 regions from genomic DNA. For each cell subset, the extracted genomic DNA was distributed evenly across all wells of several immunoSEQ 96-well plates, and each plate served as one replicate. For sorted subsets, each replicate PCR was loaded with about 200 ng genomic DNA, equivalent to 30,000 or so T cell genomes. Purified libraries were quantified with a Qubit 3.0 fluorometer, sized on a Bioanalyzer 2100, and re-quantified with the KAPA Library Quantification kit. Each immunoSEQ 96-well plate was sequenced on its own single-read 150-cycle Illumina NextSeq 550 flow cell. From the authors' description of their analysis: Because the immunoSEQ output held only junctional sequences and lacked quality scores, the filtering could not match the filtering applied to full-length reads. Sequences were annotated with PyIR, a Python wrapper for IgBLAST v1.9, using IMGT germline references to assign V/J genes and CDR3. Reads were removed for weak V/J assignments (E-value above 1e-6), missing CDR3, stop codons, out-of-frame junctions, or ambiguous translated residues. A V3J clonotype was defined by an identical inferred V gene, J gene, and CDR3 amino acid sequence. Percentage overlap between repertoires was computed as shared unique clonotypes divided by the size of the smaller repertoire. Three approaches were used to assess repertoire richness: RTK rarefaction, the Chao1 estimator, and Recon v2.1 estimates of unobserved clonotypes. For all TCRbeta clonotypes obtained by the gDNA method from a few donors, generation probabilities were computed with OLGA. As stored in TCRdb, this immuneACCESS dataset retains in-frame rearrangements with V and J assigned. A fraction of the clones does not appear; measured against another copy, unresolved V genes explain less than half of the discrepancy, and the remainder lacks a known reason. D and trimming were read from the DNA, whereas the V and J calls and clone size are those reported in that table. The sample table contains millions of clones; only one count was recorded for approximately 95% of them. The leading ten clones occupy 0.35% to 0.5% of the sample.

Healthy HIV-negative adults with no recently reported acute infections or vaccinations were included as donors. Every donor was a Caucasian adult residing in Nashville, Tennessee, USA. CD4+ T cells were enriched by magnetic negative selection, after which naive cells were positively selected on CD45RA and the negative fraction was taken as the memory subset. Blood was collected by leukapheresis, and PBMCs were isolated by Ficoll-Histopaque density gradient centrifugation and then cryopreserved in liquid nitrogen vapor phase. Analytical flow cytometry was used to check the purity and quantity of each magnetically sorted T cell population. From each sorted fraction, genomic DNA was isolated and quantified by UV absorbance on a Nanodrop 2000c. This specimen belongs to a study of shared clonotypes between healthy human individuals (dated by TCRdb to about 2020). Broadly, across the study: The cohort included a few men and two women between 18 and 49 years of age. For each donor, three plates each were used for CD4 naive and CD4 memory, two plates were used for CD8 naive, and one plate was used for CD8 memory. To increase sequencing depth and limit assay-specific biases, TCR repertoire library preparation and sequencing were carried out by different laboratories using diverse techniques. The study deeply sequenced blood TCR repertoires of five healthy adults to estimate repertoire size and the extent of clonotype sharing between individuals. Between about 0.94 and 8.9 billion PBMCs per donor were obtained by leukapheresis.

Results the study describes overall, beyond this receptor: Incomplete sequencing was indicated by rarefaction of sorted-subset datasets, despite the large sequencing depth. Across a few donors, about 4.5% of naive CD4, around 3.5% of naive CD8, 2% to 2.5% of memory CD4, and 0.4% to 0.45% of memory CD8 clonotypes were shared. Only blood was sampled, and tissue TCR repertoires likely differ from those in blood. Naive subsets generally had larger estimated clonotype richness than memory subsets did. Pairwise subsampling led to the expectation that sequencing depth would affect the degree of clonotype sharing among donors. Higher generation probabilities were observed for clonotypes shared by all four sorted-subset donors than for non-shared clonotypes. Because the study included only a small number of donors, the genetic and exposure-history diversity represented was limited.

The V and J segments used are TRBV5-6 and TRBJ1-1, with the D gene not clear enough to name. The specimen was naive CD4+ T cells from PBMCs. According to the study, the label for this sample's cell subset or site signals: CD45RA+ positively selected. The receptor comes from a man in his late teens or twenties in good health. Some clones in this sample may be carry-over from other donors' samples. The DNA is TGTGCCAGCAGCTCCTACAGAGAGAACACTGAAGCTTTCTTT. Translated, this gives CASSSYRENTEAFF.